Listed here are 7 T cell receptor beta chains from one sample, sequenced in a study of T cell repertoires in cytomegalovirus infection (dated by TCRdb to the late 2010s). Reads for this sample came from an Illumina HiSeq 1500. TCRdb handled the public reads itself, with Q25 trimming in fastp and clone calling in MiXCR, and kept productive beta chains. CDR3 protein sequences are deduplicated, and each keeps its most common genes and DNA. The sample yields 700,000 to 900,000 distinct CDR3 sequences; just under 30% were counted once. About an eighth of the sample belongs to the ten largest clones. What the treatment or condition label conveys for this sample: in vitro stimulation with specific CMV peptide epitopes to enrich CMV-specific T cells. No antigens are known for them. The sample was cultured CD8+ T cells from PBMCs, taken from culture after CMV antigen stimulation. These TCRs come from a human donor in good health (CMV status not recorded). Some clones in this sample may be carry-over from other donors' samples.

This clonotype was recorded at least ten times. Written as DNA, the CDR3 is TGTGCCAGCAGCCCGAGGGGTTGGGACAGCATGAACACTGAAGCTTTCTTT. It specifies CASSPRGWDSMNTEAFF. The chain combines TRBV7-2 with TRBJ1-1; 7 bases agree with TRBD1. V lost 5 bases to trimming and J lost 0 bases; unmatched junction nucleotides: 12. The CDR3 length is 17 residues. Per germline, CDR1 SGHTA and CDR2 FQGNSA.

CDR3 loop: CASSVGPGKETQYF. The CDR3 region has the DNA TGTGCCAGCAGCGTAGGCCCAGGGAAAGAGACCCAGTACTTC. The V and J genes are TRBV9 and TRBJ2-5; perhaps TRBD1 as D (5 bases). Trimming took off 0 bases at V and 3 bases at J, with 9 bases between the two ends. There are 14 residues in the CDR3. Germline lookup yields CDR1 SGDLS and CDR2 YYNGEE. The full variable domain, completed using reference TRBV9 and TRBJ2-5, is DSGVTQTPKHLITATGQRVTLRCSPRSGDLSVYWYQQSLDQGLQFLIQYYNGEERAKGNILERFSAQQFPDLHSELNLSSLELGDSALYFCASSVGPGKETQYFGPGTRLLVL.

The chain employs TRBV7-9 and TRBJ1-1, with D unresolved. Germline CDR1 SEHNR, CDR2 FQNEAQ (reference sequence). The length of the CDR3 is 11 residues. Trimming removed 5 bases at V and 11 bases at J, with 12 bases between. The CDR3 sequence: CASSHAVGAFF. DNA for the CDR3: TGTGCCAGCAGCCACGCGGTCGGGGCTTTCTTT.

V gene TRBV12-3 or TRBV12-4 combines with J gene TRBJ1-2; no clear D. This CDR3 has 15 residues. V was trimmed by 9 bases and J by 3 bases, leaving 20 bases between them. The CDR3 here is CASLGGPPLYYGYTF. The CDR3 DNA sequence: TGTGCCAGTCTCGGTGGACCGCCATTGTACTATGGCTACACCTTC.

The chain joins TRBV25-1 to TRBJ1-6; D call uncertain. Per germline, CDR1 MGHDK and CDR2 SYGVNS. V gave up 3 bases and J gave up 0 bases, with 15 bases separating them. The CDR3 has 18 residues. This CDR3 reads CASSDTGEAYSYNSPLHF. DNA of the CDR3: TGTGCCAGCAGTGACACCGGGGAGGCTTACTCCTATAATTCACCCCTCCACTTT.

This clonotype occurred a few times. The chain links TRBV14 to TRBJ1-1; D ambiguous. CDR1 SGHDN and CDR2 FVKESK come from the germline V gene. Trimming stripped 0 bases from V and 1 base from J, with 9 bases between. The CDR3 sequence is 15 residues long. Here the CDR3 DNA reads TGTGCCAGCAGCCAAGATATCACCCGGAACACTGAAGCTTTCTTT. Its translation: CASSQDITRNTEAFF.

This clonotype showed up many times. Germline and junction disagree at one end, which may indicate a read error. The chain combines TRBV7-9 with TRBJ2-7; 11 bases agree with TRBD2. The CDR3 has 12 amino acids. The germline gives CDR1 SEHNR, CDR2 FQNEAQ (reference sequence). The CDR3 protein is CASSTGPLAGDF. The CDR3 region has the DNA TGTGCCAGCAGCACAGGCCCACTAGCGGGGGACTTC.